Each of the 21 T cell receptor beta chains below was sequenced from the same sample in a study of shared clonotypes between healthy human individuals. Produced via immunoSEQ multiplex PCR; TCRdb's table is partial and in-frame only. The sample shows 1.5 million to 2.5 million clones, around 96% of them seen only once. Cells designated naive CD8 were CD45RO-negative and were positively selected for CCR7, with terminally differentiated effector memory CD45RA+ cells excluded. The sample comprised naive CD8+ T cells sorted from blood. These receptors were taken from a man in his late teens or twenties in good health.

This sequence joins TRBV7-8 and TRBJ2-7; D could derive from TRBD1 or TRBD2 (6 bases each). The CDR3 has 16 amino acids. V lost 1 base and J 2 bases, leaving 15 bases between the germline ends. Germline lookup yields CDR1 SGHVS and CDR2 FQNEAQ. The CDR3 sequence: CASSLDGRGPTYEQYF. Written as DNA, the CDR3 is TGTGCCAGCAGCTTAGATGGCCGGGGGCCGACCTACGAGCAGTACTTC.

The chain recombines TRBV11-2 with TRBJ2-5; 10 bases match TRBD2. Germline V lookup: CDR1 SGHAT, CDR2 FQNNGV. Germline trimming cut 7 bases from V and 3 bases from J; bases unmatched to any gene: 11. The CDR3 is 16 residues long. CDR3 nucleotide sequence: TGTGCCAGCACCCCATTATGGACTAGCGGAAAAGAGACCCAGTACTTC. Its translation: CASTPLWTSGKETQYF.

Regarding this clone: Other DNA sequences in this sample translate to the same CDR3. This chain connects TRBV4-3 to TRBJ2-1; D gene uncertain. The V gene's germline CDR1 is LGHNA and CDR2 YSLEER. This CDR3 spans 13 amino acids. V lost 0 bases and J lost 2, with 2 bases in between. The CDR3 nucleotides are TGCGCCAGCAGCCAAGATCCCTACAATGAGCAGTTCTTC. Protein product: CASSQDPYNEQFF.

The chain carries TRBV14 and TRBJ2-2; D call uncertain. The V end was cut by 1 base, the J end by 6 bases, with 3 bases between. Germline values: CDR1 SGHDN, CDR2 FVKESK. The CDR3 is 12 residues long. CDR3 sequence reads: CASSQGSGELFF. CDR3 sequence (DNA): TGTGCCAGCAGCCAAGGGTCCGGGGAGCTGTTTTTT.

This clone was recorded only once. The chain uses TRBV7-9 and TRBJ2-7, with no clear D. Germline V gene data show CDR1 as SEHNR and CDR2 as FQNEAQ (reference sequence). The CDR3 sequence is 11 residues long. Trimming left V 8 bases short and J 4 bases short, with 9 bases between. Here the CDR3 reads CASGDQYEQYF. CDR3 nucleotides: TGTGCCAGCGGAGATCAGTACGAGCAGTACTTC.

The chain recombines TRBV29-1 with TRBJ2-7; a weak D match, TRBD2 (6 bases). Deletions cut 5 bases from V and 2 bases from J, with 13 bases between. Germline lookup yields CDR1 SQVTM and CDR2 ANQGSEA. The CDR3 runs 13 residues. Here the CDR3 reads CSVSGTSTYEQYF. In DNA form, the CDR3 reads TGCAGCGTTTCGGGGACTTCTACCTACGAGCAGTACTTC.

The genes are TRBV6-5 and TRBJ2-7, with D unresolved. Germline V gene sequence: CDR1 MNHEY, CDR2 SVGAGI. The CDR3 sequence is 11 residues long. V lost 8 bases to trimming and J lost 5 bases, with 10 bases between them. The CDR3 is CASSVGNEQYF. The CDR3 bases are TGTGCCAGCTCCGTGGGGAACGAGCAGTACTTC.

The chain joins TRBV6-1 to TRBJ2-3; no clear D gene. Germline assignment: CDR1 MNHNS and CDR2 SASEGT. V was pared by 6 bases and J by 2 bases, with 6 bases between. The CDR3 consists of 12 residues. The CDR3 spells CASRGPTDTQYF. CDR3 coding DNA: TGTGCCAGCAGAGGCCCCACAGATACGCAGTATTTT.

This chain connects TRBV7-9 to TRBJ2-7; D is possibly TRBD1 (6 bases). The germline gives CDR1 SEHNR, CDR2 FQNEAQ (reference sequence). The ends were cut back, 5 bases at V and 2 bases at J, with 13 bases in the middle. This CDR3 region has 14 residues. The CDR3 DNA reads as TGTGCCAGCAGCCTCCGGACAGCAGCCTACGAGCAGTACTTC. Protein: CASSLRTAAYEQYF.

Comments on this clone: Other DNA sequences from this sample encode an identical CDR3 as well. This chain joins TRBV9 and TRBJ2-5; perhaps TRBD2 as D (6 bases). The CDR3 is 13 residues long. V was clipped by 0 bases and J by 5 bases, with 8 bases between them. CDR1 and CDR2 from the germline V gene are SGDLS and YYNGEE. CDR3 protein: CASSVDSGETQYF. DNA of the CDR3: TGTGCCAGCAGCGTAGACAGCGGGGAGACCCAGTACTTC.

The chain couples TRBV27 to TRBJ2-7; TRBD1 agrees at 10 bases. Per the germline V gene, CDR1 is MNHEY and CDR2 is SMNVEV (reference sequence). This CDR3 is built from 15 residues. V was clipped by 3 bases and J by 3 bases; unmatched bases: 5. CDR3 in amino acids: CASSFAGQGNYEQYF. DNA of the CDR3: TGTGCCAGCAGTTTTGCGGGACAGGGGAACTACGAGCAGTACTTC.

The chain uses TRBV13 and TRBJ2-7; 12 nucleotides align to TRBD2. The CDR3 loop spans 18 amino acids. Per the germline V gene, CDR1 is PRHDT and CDR2 is FYEKMQ (reference sequence). The V segment lost 5 bases and the J segment 4 bases; nucleotides outside the gene matches: 15. In nucleotides, the CDR3 is TGTGCCAGCAGCCAATTGACTAGCGGGAGTTTCCCGAGGTACGAGCAGTACTTC. It is translated as CASSQLTSGSFPRYEQYF.

V usage is TRBV7-9 and J usage is TRBJ2-7; TRBD1 agrees at 7 bases. Germline V gene sequence: CDR1 SEHNR, CDR2 FQNEAQ (reference sequence). CDR3 length: 14 residues. V shed 6 bases, J shed 2 bases, and the junction held 7 bases outside the gene matches. The CDR3 DNA reads TGTGCCAGCAGGGCCGGGACAGAGACCTACGAGCAGTACTTC. Translating it yields CASRAGTETYEQYF.

Concerning this clone: This sample also contains other DNA sequences that code for the same CDR3. The gene calls are TRBV5-1 and TRBJ2-7; no clear D gene. With 4 bases removed from V and 7 bases from J, the gap between germline ends came to 9 bases. The CDR3 consists of 11 residues. Germline V CDR1 and CDR2: SGHRS, YFSETQ. The CDR3 DNA is TGCGCCAGCAGCCCTGGTAGGGAGCAGTACTTC. This translates into CASSPGREQYF.

V is TRBV6-1 and J is TRBJ2-7; 9 nucleotides line up with TRBD1. The length of the CDR3 is 16 residues. Germline CDR1 and CDR2: MNHNS and SASEGT. Trimming took 1 base from V and 2 from J; bases not matched to a gene: 6. The CDR3 reads CASSEGGQGLTYEQYF. Here the CDR3 DNA reads TGTGCCAGCAGTGAAGGAGGACAGGGGTTAACCTACGAGCAGTACTTC.

The V and J genes are TRBV27 and TRBJ2-7; TRBD2 agrees at 13 bases. CDR1 and CDR2 (germline): MNHEY, SMNVEV (reference sequence). V gave up 6 bases and J gave up 3 bases; unmatched junction bases: 8. This CDR3 region has 16 residues. This CDR3 is CASSLKGLAGDYEQYF. The DNA for the CDR3 is TGTGCCAGCAGCTTAAAAGGACTAGCGGGGGACTACGAGCAGTACTTC.

V is TRBV7-9 and J is TRBJ2-7, with 9 bases lining up with TRBD1. The CDR3 is 15 residues long. The junction had 10 bases not matched to a gene; V was cut back by 5 bases and J by 5 bases. Germline V CDR1 and CDR2: SEHNR, FQNEAQ (reference sequence). The CDR3 DNA is TGTGCCAGCAGCCATTCCGGGACAGGGTCCCACGAGCAGTACTTC. Translation: CASSHSGTGSHEQYF.

The chain carries TRBV6-6 and TRBJ2-5; no definite D call. CDR3 length: 11 amino acids. CDR1 is MNHNY, CDR2 SVGAGI, per germline (reference sequence). Trimming took off 9 bases at V and 5 bases at J, with 10 bases between the two ends. The CDR3 reads CASGLGETQYF. DNA of the CDR3: TGTGCCAGTGGTTTAGGGGAGACCCAGTACTTC.

The chain joins TRBV7-9 to TRBJ2-3, with D maybe TRBD2 (6 bases). CDR3 length equals 12 residues. With 6 bases removed from V and 3 bases from J, the gap between germline ends came to 7 bases. Germline-derived CDR1 and CDR2 are SEHNR and FQNEAQ (reference sequence). In nucleotides, the CDR3 is TGTGCCAGCAGGGAGGGAACAGATACGCAGTATTTT. Its protein product is CASREGTDTQYF.

The chain carries TRBV7-9 and TRBJ2-3, with TRBD2 as a possible D gene (7 bases). The CDR3 sequence is 16 residues long. CDR1 SEHNR and CDR2 FQNEAQ come from the germline V gene (reference sequence). V lost 5 bases, J lost 5 bases, and 20 bases lay in between. In DNA, the CDR3 is TGTGCCAGCAGCCTACCGTCCGGGGGGCGCGGAGATACGCAGTATTTT. Translating it yields CASSLPSGGRGDTQYF.

About this clone: Mismatch with germline at one junction end may stem from a read error. In nucleotides, the CDR3 is TGTGTCAGCAGTTTTGGACTAGCGTGGACCCAGTACTTC. It specifies CVSSFGLAWTQYF. The chain employs TRBV27 and TRBJ2-5, with 9 bases aligning to TRBD2. The V gene's germline CDR1 is MNHEY and CDR2 SMNVEV (reference sequence). The CDR3 loop spans 13 amino acids.